This T cell receptor beta chain was observed in a study of T cells after yellow fever vaccination. Study-wide findings and caveats: Boosting was followed by the reappearance of most primary-vaccination clones (just under 98% CD4, 85% to 90% CD8). Abundant clonotypes (contaminants from the bulk population) could be present in FACS-sorted repertoires. A small share of clonotypes appeared in both CD4 and CD8 compartments.

Germline V gene data show CDR1 as MNHNY and CDR2 as SVGAGI (reference sequence). With 8 bases clipped from V and 4 bases from J, the junction kept 6 bases outside the gene matches. The CDR3 runs to 13 residues. This clonotype appeared many times. Its specificity is not known. MiXCR, applied by TCRdb to the 5' RACE reads, yields one record per CDR3 protein. Here the sample spans around 350,000 distinct CDR3 sequences, over 5% being singletons. Sequencing was performed on PBMCs, taken 5 days after the yellow fever booster vaccination. The clonotype was recovered from a young man who received the YFV17D yellow fever vaccine. This chain uses TRBV6-6 with TRBJ2-3; 7 bases are shared with TRBD1. Here the CDR3 reads CASRGQSPDTQYF. The CDR3 DNA follows: TGTGCCAGCCGGGGACAGTCGCCAGATACGCAGTATTTT.